A selection of T cell receptor beta chains follows, all from one sample in a study of blood T cell repertoires in COVID-19. This table comes from immunoSEQ multiplex PCR, and its TCRdb copy is limited to in-frame clones, with some not included. The sample shows about 380,000 clones, 81% of them seen only once. Sequencing was done on a sample of peripheral blood. These receptors came from a human donor with acute or convalescent COVID-19. The donor label of this sample is uncertain. The CDR3 runs from the conserved cysteine through the conserved F or W. Each record gives: clone size, V gene, D gene, J gene, CDR3 DNA, CDR3 protein. The D gene is left open where the match is weak. A row's size may be missing; if present it is once, few, many or a size class.

clone_size: -
v_call: TRBV6-5
d_call: TRBD1
j_call: TRBJ2-5
cdr3_nt: TGTGCCAGCAGTTACTACAGGGCAGGGGGAGAGACCCAGTACTTC
cdr3_aa: CASSYYRAGGETQYF

clone_size: once
v_call: TRBV6-5
d_call: -
j_call: TRBJ1-1
cdr3_nt: TGTGCCAGCACCTCCCGGCGGGGGAATGAAGCTTTCTTT
cdr3_aa: CASTSRRGNEAFF

clone_size: -
v_call: TRBV27
d_call: -
j_call: TRBJ2-7
cdr3_nt: TGTGCCAGCAGTTTGGGGCTAACCTACGAGCAGTACTTC
cdr3_aa: CASSLGLTYEQYF

clone_size: once
v_call: TRBV7-9
d_call: TRBD1
j_call: TRBJ1-2
cdr3_nt: TGTGCCAGCAGCTTAAAATATGAGACAGGGGGCTATGGCTACACCTTC
cdr3_aa: CASSLKYETGGYGYTF

clone_size: once
v_call: TRBV19
d_call: -
j_call: TRBJ1-1
cdr3_nt: TGTGCCACCGCCCCCAGACTGGTTCTTAACACTGAAGCTTTCTTT
cdr3_aa: CATAPRLVLNTEAFF

clone_size: many
v_call: TRBV6-6
d_call: TRBD1
j_call: TRBJ2-7
cdr3_nt: TGTGCCAGCAGTTACACGGGACAGACCTACGAGCAGTACTTC
cdr3_aa: CASSYTGQTYEQYF

clone_size: -
v_call: TRBV2
d_call: TRBD1
j_call: TRBJ2-2
cdr3_nt: TGTGCCAGCAACCGACAGGGGGCGAACACCGGGGAGCTGTTTTTT
cdr3_aa: CASNRQGANTGELFF

clone_size: -
v_call: TRBV6-1
d_call: -
j_call: TRBJ1-5
cdr3_nt: TGTGCCAGCAGTGAAGGCCAGGCCTATCAGCCCCAGCATTTT
cdr3_aa: CASSEGQAYQPQHF

clone_size: once
v_call: TRBV5-1
d_call: TRBD1
j_call: TRBJ2-2
cdr3_nt: TGCGCCAGCAGCTTGGATGCCTCCGGGACAGTGAACACCGGGGAGCTGTTTTTT
cdr3_aa: CASSLDASGTVNTGELFF

clone_size: -
v_call: TRBV7-9
d_call: -
j_call: TRBJ2-5
cdr3_nt: TGTGCCAGCAGCCGGACAGCCTTGCAAGAGACCCAGTACTTC
cdr3_aa: CASSRTALQETQYF

clone_size: -
v_call: TRBV5-1
d_call: TRBD1
j_call: TRBJ1-2
cdr3_nt: TGCGCCAGCAGACTTATCACAGGGGGGATCTATGGCTACACCTTC
cdr3_aa: CASRLITGGIYGYTF

clone_size: -
v_call: TRBV10-1
d_call: TRBD1
j_call: TRBJ2-1
cdr3_nt: TGCGCCAACCCGCCCTGGACAGGGCACTTTTGGAACTACAATGAGCAGTTCTTC
cdr3_aa: CANPPWTGHFWNYNEQFF

clone_size: -
v_call: TRBV7-9
d_call: TRBD1
j_call: TRBJ1-3
cdr3_nt: TGTGCCAGCAGCCACAGGGGGTCAGGAAACACCATATATTTT
cdr3_aa: CASSHRGSGNTIYF

clone_size: -
v_call: TRBV30
d_call: -
j_call: TRBJ1-6
cdr3_nt: TGTGCCTGGGACAGAGCAAATTCACCCCTCCACTTT
cdr3_aa: CAWDRANSPLHF

clone_size: -
v_call: TRBV7-6
d_call: TRBD1
j_call: TRBJ1-1
cdr3_nt: TGTGCCAGCAGCCGCGTTGGGACAGTTAACACTGAAGCTTTCTTT
cdr3_aa: CASSRVGTVNTEAFF

clone_size: -
v_call: TRBV10-3
d_call: -
j_call: TRBJ2-7
cdr3_nt: TGTGCCATCAGTGACTTCCCGGGATCGGACTACGAGCAGTACTTC
cdr3_aa: CAISDFPGSDYEQYF

clone_size: many
v_call: TRBV9
d_call: TRBD2
j_call: TRBJ2-1
cdr3_nt: TGTGCCAGCAGCGTAGGACGGTCTAGCGGGCGGAATGAGCAGTTCTTC
cdr3_aa: CASSVGRSSGRNEQFF

clone_size: -
v_call: TRBV30
d_call: -
j_call: TRBJ1-4
cdr3_nt: TGTGCCTGGAGTTCCCCCCTCGCAACTAATGAAAAACTGTTTTTT
cdr3_aa: CAWSSPLATNEKLFF

clone_size: -
v_call: TRBV28
d_call: TRBD1
j_call: TRBJ1-3
cdr3_nt: TGTGCCAGCCTCCCCGCCACAGGGGTCTCTGGAAACACCATATATTTT
cdr3_aa: CASLPATGVSGNTIYF

clone_size: -
v_call: TRBV27
d_call: -
j_call: TRBJ1-1
cdr3_nt: TGTGCCAGCACCCACCACTCAGGGGCCCCGGACACTGAAGCTTTCTTT
cdr3_aa: CASTHHSGAPDTEAFF

clone_size: -
v_call: TRBV30
d_call: -
j_call: TRBJ1-6
cdr3_nt: TGTGCCTGGAAGACAGGCGGCTCCTATAATTCACCCCTCCACTTT
cdr3_aa: CAWKTGGSYNSPLHF

clone_size: -
v_call: TRBV5-1
d_call: TRBD1
j_call: TRBJ1-1
cdr3_nt: TGCGCCAGCAGCCCGACAGGGGGCGTATGGACGGCTTTCTTT
cdr3_aa: CASSPTGGVWTAFF

clone_size: once
v_call: TRBV11-2
d_call: -
j_call: TRBJ2-7
cdr3_nt: TGTGCCAGCAGCCAAAACACCCGACTTAGATACGAGCAGTACTTC
cdr3_aa: CASSQNTRLRYEQYF

clone_size: -
v_call: TRBV27
d_call: TRBD1
j_call: TRBJ2-2
cdr3_nt: TGTGCCAGCAGTAACCACCGACAGGGCGGGGAGCTGTTTTTT
cdr3_aa: CASSNHRQGGELFF

clone_size: few
v_call: TRBV2
d_call: TRBD1
j_call: TRBJ2-5
cdr3_nt: TGTGCCAGCAGCCAGACAGGGCTACAAGAGACCCAGTACTTC
cdr3_aa: CASSQTGLQETQYF

clone_size: many
v_call: TRBV6-1
d_call: -
j_call: TRBJ2-7
cdr3_nt: TGTGCCAGCAGTGAAGCGCGATCCCTCGAGCAGTACTTC
cdr3_aa: CASSEARSLEQYF

clone_size: -
v_call: TRBV2
d_call: -
j_call: TRBJ2-1
cdr3_nt: TGTGCCAGCAGGAAAGAGCAAAACAATGAGCAGTTCTTC
cdr3_aa: CASRKEQNNEQFF

clone_size: -
v_call: TRBV18
d_call: TRBD2
j_call: TRBJ2-7
cdr3_nt: TGTGCCAGCTCACCGGGACTAGCGACCGACGAGCAGTACTTC
cdr3_aa: CASSPGLATDEQYF

clone_size: few
v_call: TRBV7-7
d_call: -
j_call: TRBJ1-4
cdr3_nt: TGTGCCAGCAGCGGGAGGAAGGGCCTTAATGAAAAACTGTTTTTT
cdr3_aa: CASSGRKGLNEKLFF

clone_size: -
v_call: TRBV7-2
d_call: TRBD1
j_call: TRBJ1-5
cdr3_nt: TGTGCCAGCAGCGGTCAGGGGGCGGGTGGCAATCAGCCCCAGCATTTT
cdr3_aa: CASSGQGAGGNQPQHF

clone_size: -
v_call: TRBV6-5
d_call: TRBD1
j_call: TRBJ2-5
cdr3_nt: TGTGCCAGCAGTTTAATCGGGACAGCCCTCCAAGAGACCCAGTACTTC
cdr3_aa: CASSLIGTALQETQYF

clone_size: -
v_call: TRBV7-2
d_call: -
j_call: TRBJ1-3
cdr3_nt: TGTGCCAGCAGCTTACTACCGGGTAGTGGAGGAAACACCATATATTTT
cdr3_aa: CASSLLPGSGGNTIYF

clone_size: -
v_call: TRBV7-2
d_call: TRBD2
j_call: TRBJ2-3
cdr3_nt: TGTGCCAGCAGCTCTCTAGCGGGGGCCACAGATACGCAGTATTTT
cdr3_aa: CASSSLAGATDTQYF

clone_size: -
v_call: TRBV5-4
d_call: TRBD1
j_call: TRBJ2-3
cdr3_nt: TGTGCCAGCAGCCCCCGACAGGGGAGCACAGATACGCAGTATTTT
cdr3_aa: CASSPRQGSTDTQYF

clone_size: many
v_call: TRBV6-6
d_call: TRBD1
j_call: TRBJ2-2
cdr3_nt: TGTGCCAGCAGCTGGGGACAGGCGGACACCGGGGAGCTGTTTTTT
cdr3_aa: CASSWGQADTGELFF